The 30 T cell receptor beta chains listed next were all sequenced from one sample in a study of cytomegalovirus exposure and HLA in healthy donors. Assay used: immunoSEQ multiplex PCR; TCRdb lists only in-frame clones, some missing. The data contain more than 150,000 clones, about 88% of them singletons. The specimen sequenced was PBMCs. These receptors were taken from a young man in good health and CMV-seronegative.

For the CDR3, the DNA is TGTGCCAGCAGCTTAGACCGGGACAGGGGCCAGGGCTACACCTTC. It yields the protein CASSLDRDRGQGYTF. The V and J genes are TRBV7-2 and TRBJ1-2; 10 bases are a match to TRBD1. Trimming removed 1 base from V and 8 bases from J; junction bases left unmatched: 7. This CDR3 has 15 amino acids. Germline V gene lookup returns CDR1 SGHTA and CDR2 FQGNSA.

The rearrangement links TRBV4-1 to TRBJ1-1, with D unclear. The CDR3 length is 14 residues. V lost 1 base, J lost 1 base, and 7 bases lay in between. Germline CDR1 is MGHRA and CDR2 is YSYEKL. In DNA, the CDR3 is TGCGCCAGCAGCCAAGGGGCAGAGAACACTGAAGCTTTCTTT. Translation: CASSQGAENTEAFF.

This chain connects TRBV27 to TRBJ1-4, with 9 bases aligning to TRBD1. The J segment lost 7 bases and the V segment lost 4 bases, leaving 7 bases of the junction unmatched. The CDR3 consists of 15 residues. CDR1 is MNHEY and CDR2 is SMNVEV in the germline V gene (reference sequence). The CDR3 reads CASSSNRGPGEKLFF. In DNA form, the CDR3 reads TGTGCCAGCAGTTCAAACAGGGGGCCTGGTGAAAAACTGTTTTTT. Supplemented by reference TRBV27 and TRBJ1-4, the full variable domain reads EAQVTQNPRYLITVTGKKLTVTCSQNMNHEYMSWYRQDPGLGLRQIYYSMNVEVTDKGDVPEGYKVSRKEKRNFPLILESPSPNQTSLYFCASSSNRGPGEKLFFGSGTQLSVL.

On this clone: Sequence at one end of the junction differs from germline and may be a read error. V is TRBV4-1 and J is TRBJ1-2; 7 bases line up with TRBD1. The CDR3 runs to 15 residues. In germline, CDR1 is MGHRA, CDR2 YSYEKL. CDR3 protein: CVSSQDKGQNYGYTF. The CDR3 DNA follows: TGCGTCAGCAGCCAAGATAAGGGACAGAACTATGGCTACACCTTC.

The gene calls are TRBV28 and TRBJ2-2; TRBD2 matches 7 bases. Looked up from germline, CDR1 is MDHEN and CDR2 is SYDVKM. Trimming at V came to 3 bases and at J to 4 bases, leaving 8 bases not matched to a gene. This CDR3 is 16 amino acids long. The CDR3 protein is CASSFQRTSGTGELFF. In nucleotides, the CDR3 is TGTGCCAGCAGTTTCCAGAGGACTAGTGGCACCGGGGAGCTGTTTTTT.

The J gene is TRBJ1-2, the V gene TRBV7-9; TRBD1 might be the D (6 bases). Looked up from germline, CDR1 is SEHNR and CDR2 is FQNEAQ (reference sequence). CDR3 length: 14 residues. The V end lost 7 bases, the J end lost 6 bases, and 18 bases lay between the germline ends. CDR3 in amino acids: CASNQGSGDNGYTF. The CDR3, as DNA: TGTGCCAGCAATCAAGGGTCAGGGGATAATGGCTACACCTTC.

A single count supports this clone. The V and J genes are TRBV28 and TRBJ2-1; perhaps TRBD1 as D (8 bases). This CDR3 region has 14 residues. Germline-derived CDR1 and CDR2 are MDHEN and SYDVKM. Trimming left V 8 bases short and J 4 bases short, with 15 bases between. The CDR3 DNA is TGTGCCAGCTCGAGCGGGACAGGATACAATGAGCAGTTCTTC. Its protein product is CASSSGTGYNEQFF. Full variable domain (rest looked up from reference TRBV28 and TRBJ2-1): DVKVTQSSRYLVKRTGEKVFLECVQDMDHENMFWYRQDPGLGLRLIYFSYDVKMKEKGDIPEGYSVSREKKERFSLILESASTNQTSMYLCASSSGTGYNEQFFGPGTRLTVL.

The genes are TRBV27 and TRBJ2-3; D is possibly TRBD2 (5 bases). With 3 bases removed from V and 5 bases from J, the gap between germline ends came to 12 bases. CDR3 length: 14 amino acids. Germline V gene data show CDR1 as MNHEY and CDR2 as SMNVEV (reference sequence). The CDR3 is CASSFMGSGDTQYF. As DNA, the CDR3 is TGTGCCAGCAGTTTCATGGGCAGCGGAGATACGCAGTATTTT.

The rearrangement uses TRBV6-4 and TRBJ1-4, with D maybe TRBD1 (6 bases). Trimming removed 3 bases at V and 8 bases at J, with 10 bases between. The CDR3 is made up of 13 amino acids. Per germline, CDR1 MRHNA and CDR2 SNTAGT. The CDR3 protein is CASSETGREKLFF. In DNA form, the CDR3 reads TGTGCCAGCAGTGAAACAGGGCGGGAAAAACTGTTTTTT.

The chain employs TRBV19 and TRBJ1-2, with 9 bases matching TRBD1. Germline V gives CDR1 LNHDA, CDR2 SQIVND (reference sequence). The CDR3 has 15 residues. Trimming at V came to 4 bases and at J to 8 bases, leaving 11 bases not matched to a gene. CDR3 in amino acids: CASSTPRDRARGYTF. In DNA, the CDR3 is TGTGCCAGTAGTACCCCCCGGGACAGGGCAAGGGGCTACACCTTC.

This rearrangement joins TRBV6-1 to TRBJ1-4; no definite D call. Trimming pared 1 base from V and 8 bases from J, leaving 8 bases between. Germline CDR1 reads MNHNS; CDR2 reads SASEGT. CDR3 length: 13 residues. The CDR3 spells CASSEGRGEKLFF. As DNA, the CDR3 is TGTGCCAGCAGTGAAGGGCGGGGAGAAAAACTGTTTTTT.

The chain is built from TRBV6-4 and TRBJ2-3; TRBD2 matches 8 bases. This CDR3 spans 15 amino acids. After removal of 2 bases from V and 1 base from J, the junction contained 2 bases not matched to a gene. CDR1 MRHNA and CDR2 SNTAGT come from the germline V gene. The CDR3 here is CASSDVGGGTDTQYF. The CDR3 DNA reads TGTGCCAGCAGTGACGTCGGGGGGGGCACAGATACGCAGTATTTT.

The V gene is TRBV23-1, the J gene TRBJ2-5, with TRBD2 identical over 9 bases. TRBV23-1 is an ORF, with its function uncertain. The trim removed 4 bases at V and 4 bases at J, leaving 10 bases unmatched. The CDR3 is 16 residues long. CDR3 residues: CASSPWSGGRGETQYF. CDR3 sequence (DNA): TGCGCCAGCAGTCCCTGGAGCGGCGGGAGGGGAGAGACCCAGTACTTC.

The CDR3 is CASSPVSLYEQYF. CDR3 coding DNA: TGTGCCAGCAGCCCCGTTAGTCTCTACGAGCAGTACTTC. The V gene is TRBV7-2, the J gene TRBJ2-7; D is unclear. This CDR3 is built from 13 residues. Germline CDR1 and CDR2: SGHTA and FQGNSA. Trimming took off 5 bases at V and 3 bases at J, with 11 bases between the two ends.

The chain combines TRBV25-1 with TRBJ1-5, with D tentatively TRBD1 (5 bases). This CDR3 comprises 15 residues. Per the germline V gene, CDR1 is MGHDK and CDR2 is SYGVNS. V gave up 7 bases and J gave up 0 bases, with 13 bases separating them. The CDR3 loop is CASIGHIHSNQPQHF. DNA of the CDR3: TGTGCCAGCATAGGACACATACATAGCAATCAGCCCCAGCATTTT.

This sequence joins TRBV6-1 and TRBJ2-2; D might be TRBD2 (6 bases). V lost 2 bases and J lost 5, with 12 bases in between. Germline V gives CDR1 MNHNS, CDR2 SASEGT. The CDR3 contains 15 residues. The CDR3: CASSEQDGSTGELFF. The DNA for the CDR3 is TGTGCCAGCAGTGAACAAGACGGGAGTACCGGGGAGCTGTTTTTT.

The chain uses TRBV29-1 and TRBJ1-5; D possibly corresponds to TRBD1 (5 bases). The CDR3 runs to 13 residues. Germline V lookup: CDR1 SQVTM, CDR2 ANQGSEA. The V end lost 3 bases, the J end lost 7 bases, and 13 bases lay between the germline ends. CDR3 nucleotide sequence: TGCAGCGTTGATCAGGGATCGGGCCAGCCCCAGCATTTT. This codes for CSVDQGSGQPQHF.

This clone has a single count. This chain's CDR3 is CASTPLKGESYTF. The CDR3 DNA follows: TGTGCCAGTACCCCTCTGAAGGGGGAGAGCTACACCTTC. This chain uses TRBV19 with TRBJ1-2, with TRBD1 as a possible D gene (6 bases). There are 13 residues in the CDR3. CDR1 is LNHDA and CDR2 is SQIVND in the germline V gene (reference sequence). Trimming removed 7 bases at V and 9 bases at J, with 18 bases between.

Many counts were recorded for this clone. The CDR3 sequence: CASSVGQRIGKLFF. CDR3 nucleotide sequence: TGCGCCAGCAGCGTAGGACAAAGAATAGGAAAACTGTTTTTT. V and J are TRBV5-1 and TRBJ1-4; weak D call: TRBD1 (5 bases). V was cut by 4 bases and J by 10 bases, with 17 bases left in between. Germline-derived CDR1 and CDR2 are SGHRS and YFSETQ. This CDR3 has 14 amino acids.

This clone showed up just a few times. V usage is TRBV27 and J usage is TRBJ2-1; TRBD1 matches 8 bases. This CDR3 is built from 15 residues. Germline CDR1 is MNHEY and CDR2 is SMNVEV (reference sequence). V shed 5 bases, J shed 8 bases, and the junction held 11 bases outside the gene matches. CDR3 nucleotide sequence: TGTGCCAGCAGTATACTTCAGGGGGCGAAGGATGAGCAGTTCTTC. Its protein is CASSILQGAKDEQFF.

The chain carries TRBV27 and TRBJ2-2; 9 bases match TRBD2. V was clipped by 7 bases and J by 3 bases; unmatched bases: 3. This CDR3 contains 14 residues. The germline CDR1 and CDR2 sequences are MNHEY and SMNVEV (reference sequence). CDR3 nucleotides: TGTGCCAGCAAGGGACTAGCTCACACCGGGGAGCTGTTTTTT. It is translated as CASKGLAHTGELFF.

This chain joins TRBV6-6 and TRBJ2-1, with 11 bases aligning to TRBD2. This CDR3 is built from 14 residues. In germline, CDR1 is MNHNY, CDR2 SVGAGI (reference sequence). J lost 12 bases, V lost 6 bases, and 10 bases had no gene match. This chain's CDR3 is CASRGLAAKEGQFF. Written as DNA, the CDR3 is TGTGCCAGCAGGGGACTAGCGGCAAAGGAGGGGCAGTTCTTC.

The J gene is TRBJ1-5, the V gene TRBV28; perhaps TRBD1 as D (5 bases). The CDR3 is 15 residues long. The ends were cut back, 2 bases at V and 9 bases at J, with 17 bases in the middle. Germline V lookup: CDR1 MDHEN, CDR2 SYDVKM. The CDR3 region is CASSLLGRTIMPQHF. The CDR3 DNA reads as TGTGCCAGCAGTTTACTGGGCCGGACAATTATGCCCCAGCATTTT.

CDR3 protein: CASSPGTEKGNTEAFF. The CDR3 nucleotides read TGCGCCAGCAGTCCCGGGACAGAGAAGGGGAACACTGAAGCTTTCTTT. J is TRBJ1-1 and V is TRBV10-1, with TRBD1 matching 7 bases. This CDR3 is built from 16 residues. J lost 1 base, V lost 5 bases, and 10 bases had no gene match. Germline V CDR1 and CDR2: WNHNN, SYGVQD (reference sequence).

The chain joins TRBV5-1 to TRBJ2-7, with 8 bases aligning to TRBD1. The CDR3 is made up of 13 amino acids. J lost 5 bases, V lost 4 bases, and 5 bases had no gene match. The germline CDR1 and CDR2 sequences are SGHRS and YFSETQ. The CDR3: CASSRQGANEQYF. The CDR3 DNA reads as TGCGCCAGCAGCAGGCAGGGGGCTAACGAGCAGTACTTC.

The chain has TRBV6-5 and TRBJ2-1; D is perhaps TRBD2 (6 bases). Between the trimmed V and J ends, which lost 5 bases and 7 bases, there was a span of 18 bases. Germline CDR1 reads MNHEY; CDR2 reads SVGAGI. This CDR3 spans 15 amino acids. In DNA, the CDR3 is TGTGCCAGCAGTCACGGGAGTCTACGGGGAAATGAGCAGTTCTTC. It yields the protein CASSHGSLRGNEQFF.

This clone has a handful of counts. V gene TRBV6-5 combines with J gene TRBJ2-5; 7 bases line up with TRBD2. This CDR3 is built from 15 residues. V lost 2 bases, J lost 2 bases, and 5 bases stayed unmatched. The germline V gene has CDR1 MNHEY and CDR2 SVGAGI. CDR3 residues: CASSYEGGPQETQYF. CDR3 nucleotide sequence: TGTGCCAGCAGTTACGAGGGAGGGCCGCAAGAGACCCAGTACTTC.

The rearrangement uses TRBV5-8 and TRBJ2-7, with 7 positions matching TRBD2. J lost 3 bases, V lost 2 bases, and 2 bases had no gene match. This CDR3 is built from 13 residues. CDR1 is SGHTS, CDR2 YDEGEE, per germline. CDR3 nucleotides: TGTGCCAGCAGCTTTGGGGGGGTCTACGAGCAGTACGTC. This translates into CASSFGGVYEQYV.

V and J are TRBV4-1 and TRBJ2-1, with D possibly matching TRBD2 (6 bases). V lost 4 bases, J lost 5 bases, and 15 bases lay in between. CDR1 and CDR2 (germline): MGHRA, YSYEKL. CDR3 size: 15 residues. The CDR3 bases are TGCGCCAGCAGCCCCCGGGGGTTGGGGAACAATGAGCAGTTCTTC. This gives the protein CASSPRGLGNNEQFF.

The chain uses TRBV15 and TRBJ2-1; possible D gene TRBD2, 5 bases. CDR3 size: 14 residues. The germline CDR1 and CDR2 sequences are LNHNV and YYDKDF (reference sequence). Trimming left V 0 bases short and J 6 bases short, with 9 bases between. Here the CDR3 DNA reads TGTGCCACCAGCAGAGAGGGAGTTAGCAATGAGCAGTTCTTC. Protein: CATSREGVSNEQFF.